These 18 T cell receptor beta chains were sequenced from one sample in a study of shared clonotypes between healthy human individuals. Only in-frame clones appear in the TCRdb table, and some are missing; sequencing was by immunoSEQ multiplex PCR. This sample has some 1.5 million clones, with more than 95% found just once. Sequenced sample: naive CD4+ T cells sorted from blood. Subset denoted: CD45RA+ positively selected. The source is a young man in good health.

The rearrangement uses TRBV2 and TRBJ2-3, with D perhaps assigned TRBD1 or TRBD2 (5 bases each). V gave up 3 bases and J gave up 9 bases, with 19 bases separating them. Germline assignment: CDR1 SNHLY and CDR2 FYNNEI. CDR3 length: 15 amino acids. CDR3 in amino acids: CASSDRPVTRGTQYF. CDR3 coding DNA: TGTGCCAGCAGTGATCGTCCAGTCACTAGGGGAACGCAGTATTTT.

V usage is TRBV6-5 and J usage is TRBJ2-2; possibly TRBD1 for D (6 bases). Trimming removed 2 bases at V and 4 bases at J, with 11 bases between. The CDR3 is 15 amino acids. Germline assignment: CDR1 MNHEY and CDR2 SVGAGI. The CDR3: CASSYRTGITGELFF. In DNA form, the CDR3 reads TGTGCCAGCAGTTACCGTACAGGGATCACCGGGGAGCTGTTTTTT.

The chain carries TRBV20-1 and TRBJ1-4; D is unresolved. Germline values: CDR1 DFQATT, CDR2 SNEGSKA (reference sequence). The CDR3 consists of 11 residues. Between the trimmed V and J ends, which lost 0 bases and 15 bases, there was a span of 11 bases. Here the CDR3 reads CSARDFSRLFF. CDR3 DNA sequence: TGCAGTGCTAGAGACTTTTCCCGATTGTTTTTT.

The chain uses TRBV5-4 and TRBJ2-7; TRBD1 might be the D (5 bases). The CDR3 totals 15 residues. The germline CDR1 and CDR2 sequences are SGHNT and YYREEE (reference sequence). V lost 4 bases, J lost 0 bases, and 14 bases lay in between. CDR3 sequence reads: CASSRGHLSSYEQYF. Written as DNA, the CDR3 is TGTGCCAGCAGCCGCGGACATCTGAGCTCCTACGAGCAGTACTTC.

The V and J genes are TRBV27 and TRBJ1-5; the match to TRBD1 covers 10 bases. The germline V gene encodes CDR1 MNHEY and CDR2 SMNVEV (reference sequence). V dropped 6 bases and J dropped 3; count of bases not matched to a gene: 11. The CDR3 extends over 17 amino acids. CDR3 sequence reads: CASRGLGQGQINQPQHF. The CDR3 DNA reads TGTGCCAGCAGAGGGTTGGGACAGGGGCAAATCAATCAGCCCCAGCATTTT.

V is TRBV18 and J is TRBJ1-4; D may be TRBD1 (6 bases). V was pared by 3 bases and J by 6 bases, with 14 bases between. Germline CDR1 and CDR2: KGHSH and LQKENI. This CDR3 comprises 15 residues. CDR3 region: CASSPLGARDEKLFF. As DNA, the CDR3 is TGTGCCAGCTCACCTTTGGGGGCAAGGGATGAAAAACTGTTTTTT.

This clone was observed a single time. The chain carries TRBV9 and TRBJ1-2, with D maybe TRBD1 (5 bases). CDR1 is SGDLS and CDR2 is YYNGEE in the germline V gene. Trimming pared 1 base from V and 2 bases from J, leaving 12 bases between. This CDR3 comprises 15 residues. CDR3 DNA sequence: TGTGCCAGCAGCGTAAACCCGACAGTGAACTATGGCTACACCTTC. It specifies CASSVNPTVNYGYTF.

The chain couples TRBV5-1 to TRBJ1-3; D not certain. Germline assignment: CDR1 SGHRS and CDR2 YFSETQ. V was pared by 1 base and J by 0 bases, with 11 bases between. The CDR3 runs to 16 residues. This chain's CDR3 is CASSLSLAGSGNTIYF. CDR3 nucleotides: TGCGCCAGCAGCTTGAGTTTGGCAGGCTCTGGAAACACCATATATTTT.

The genes are TRBV29-1 and TRBJ2-3, with D perhaps TRBD2 (6 bases). CDR1 SQVTM and CDR2 ANQGSEA come from the germline V gene. V was shortened by 6 bases and J by 0 bases, with 19 bases between the two germline ends. This CDR3 is built from 16 residues. For the CDR3, the DNA is TGCAGCGTGGCCGCCACTAGCAGGTCTAGCACAGATACGCAGTATTTT. Protein product: CSVAATSRSSTDTQYF.

This chain connects TRBV7-9 to TRBJ1-2; 7 bases map to TRBD1. Germline CDR1 and CDR2: SEHNR and FQNEAQ (reference sequence). The CDR3 spans 14 residues. V lost 5 bases to trimming and J lost 4 bases; unmatched junction nucleotides: 7. CDR3 sequence: CASSPGDRTYGYTF. The CDR3 DNA follows: TGTGCCAGCAGCCCTGGGGACAGAACCTATGGCTACACCTTC.

Of note for this clone: One junction end does not reproduce the germline sequence, and a read error may be involved. The gene calls are TRBV7-7 and TRBJ2-3; 7 positions match TRBD2. The germline V gene encodes CDR1 SSHAT and CDR2 FNYEAQ (reference sequence). The CDR3 extends over 15 amino acids. The CDR3 reads CASSSGLGGTDTQYF. Written as DNA, the CDR3 is TGTGCTAGCAGCTCCGGACTAGGAGGCACAGATACGCAGTATTTT.

V gene TRBV5-1 combines with J gene TRBJ2-3; 8 nucleotides agree with TRBD2. The CDR3 totals 15 residues. The germline gives CDR1 SGHRS, CDR2 YFSETQ. Trimming cost V 3 bases and J 0 bases; bases outside gene matches: 3. In nucleotides, the CDR3 is TGCGCCAGCAGCTCTTCTAGCGGGAGCACAGATACGCAGTATTTT. Its protein product is CASSSSSGSTDTQYF.

The chain is built from TRBV23-1 and TRBJ1-2; perhaps TRBD1 as D (5 bases). TRBV23-1 is an ORF for which the function is uncertain. This CDR3 is built from 13 residues. Trimming took off 11 bases at V and 3 bases at J, with 16 bases between the two ends. CDR3 loop: CAGRWGVDYGYTF. The CDR3 DNA reads as TGCGCCGGGAGATGGGGGGTAGACTATGGCTACACCTTC.

Comment on this clone: The same CDR3 also results from other DNA sequences found in this sample. CDR3 region: CASSRGGSSYNEQFF. The CDR3 coding sequence is TGTGCCAGCAGTCGTGGCGGGAGCTCCTACAATGAGCAGTTCTTC. This rearrangement joins TRBV28 to TRBJ2-1, with TRBD2 identical over 7 bases. Per the germline V gene, CDR1 is MDHEN and CDR2 is SYDVKM. J lost 0 bases, V lost 5 bases, and 4 bases had no gene match. This CDR3 comprises 15 residues. The whole variable domain, filled in from reference TRBV28 and TRBJ2-1, reads DVKVTQSSRYLVKRTGEKVFLECVQDMDHENMFWYRQDPGLGLRLIYFSYDVKMKEKGDIPEGYSVSREKKERFSLILESASTNQTSMYLCASSRGGSSYNEQFFGPGTRLTVL.

The chain couples TRBV11-3 to TRBJ2-5, with 8 bases aligning to TRBD2. The CDR3 is 13 residues long. Germline assignment: CDR1 SGHNT and CDR2 YENEEA. V was pared by 5 bases and J by 5 bases, with 4 bases of the junction left unmatched. The chain's CDR3 is CASSRSSGETQYF. CDR3 DNA: TGTGCCAGCAGCCGATCTAGCGGGGAGACCCAGTACTTC.

This chain joins TRBV25-1 and TRBJ1-4; D may be TRBD1 (5 bases). V was clipped by 3 bases and J by 4 bases, with 9 bases between them. The CDR3 sequence is 14 residues long. Germline lookup yields CDR1 MGHDK and CDR2 SYGVNS. Written as DNA, the CDR3 is TGTGCCAGCAGTGAGGGAGGGGTTAATGAAAAACTGTTTTTT. Protein product: CASSEGGVNEKLFF.

The chain combines TRBV5-1 with TRBJ1-4; TRBD1 matches 8 bases. The V gene end was trimmed by 4 bases and the J gene end by 9 bases; junction bases not matched to a gene: 14. The CDR3 sequence is 16 residues long. Germline CDR1 and CDR2: SGHRS and YFSETQ. The CDR3 region is CASSPGTGPRGKKLFF. CDR3 coding DNA: TGCGCCAGCAGCCCCGGGACAGGACCGAGGGGAAAAAAACTGTTTTTT.

The chain is built from TRBV4-3 and TRBJ2-3; 9 nucleotides line up with TRBD2. Per the germline V gene, CDR1 is LGHNA and CDR2 is YSLEER. The CDR3 consists of 17 residues. The trim removed 1 base at V and 5 bases at J, leaving 10 bases unmatched. The CDR3 spells CASSQGSASGILDTQYF. CDR3 in DNA: TGCGCCAGCAGCCAAGGATCCGCTAGCGGGATTCTAGATACGCAGTATTTT.